This TCR beta chain appears in the sequencing data of a study of shared clonotypes between healthy human individuals. This CDR3 is built from 13 residues. The V and J ends lost 4 bases and 10 bases, in that order; junction bases with no gene match: 6. Germline V lookup: CDR1 MGHRA, CDR2 YSYEKL. It was CD45RO-negative cells, positively selected for CCR7, that made up naive CD8 cells, with terminally differentiated effector memory CD45RA+ cells excluded. It was at deep level that the assay was run. The method was immunoSEQ multiplex PCR; TCRdb's version includes in-frame clones alone and lacks a portion of them. The sample shows around 2,000,000 clones, 85% to 95% of them seen only once.

Sequenced: naive CD8+ T cells sorted from blood. V and J are TRBV4-1 and TRBJ2-1, with 8 bases aligning to TRBD2. This receptor was taken from a man aged 18 to 30 in good health. The CDR3 DNA sequence: TGCGCCAGCAGCCCAGGACTAGCTCTCGAGCAGTTCTTC. It specifies CASSPGLALEQFF.